This T cell receptor beta chain came from a study of cytomegalovirus exposure and HLA in healthy donors. Regarding the study as a whole: In a later analysis, TCR beta V- and J-gene trimming was associated with a missense DCLRE1C variant. Further analysis, carried out later, found HLA-associated TCR beta chains more clonally expanded than equally common other chains. Prior analysis indicated that the majority of TCR beta V segments exhibited productivity approximately 87% or approximately 30% of the time.

The donors, nominally healthy at sampling, likely had unrecorded immune exposures. Trimming pared 7 bases from V and 8 bases from J, leaving 17 bases between. Germline-derived CDR1 and CDR2 are SQVTM and ANQGSEA. CDR3 length: 13 amino acids. This clone was seen more than once but under ten times. Its matching antigen is unknown. The PCR contained 60 Vbeta and 13 Jbeta primers. Generated by immunoSEQ multiplex PCR, the TCRdb table keeps only in-frame clones and is missing some. The sample carries about 140,000 clones, 60% to 80% recorded once. Sequenced input: PBMCs. The rearrangement uses TRBV29-1 and TRBJ1-4, with D possibly TRBD1 on 5 matching bases. The origin of this receptor is a man aged 25 to 45 in good health and CMV-seronegative. The CDR3 DNA follows: TGCAGCGCTCGGGGGGATCTGAGGGAAAAACTGTTTTTT. This encodes CSARGDLREKLFF. The full variable domain, completed using reference TRBV29-1 and TRBJ1-4, is SAVISQKPSRDICQRGTSLTIQCQVDSQVTMMFWYRQQPGQSLTLIATANQGSEATYESGFVIDKFPISRPNLTFSTLTVSNMSPEDSSIYLCSARGDLREKLFFGSGTQLSVL.